This entry lists 20 T cell receptor beta chains sequenced from one sample in a study of T cell responses to AZD1222 COVID-19 vaccine. Produced via immunoSEQ multiplex PCR; TCRdb's table is partial and in-frame only. The sample lists 150,000 to 160,000 clones; about 90% were seen once. This specimen consisted of peripheral blood, obtained 28 days after the second AZD1222 dose. These TCRs come from an adult who received the AZD1222 COVID-19 vaccine.

The gene calls are TRBV7-8 and TRBJ1-2; 9 nucleotides align to TRBD1. Germline trimming cut 4 bases from V and 5 bases from J; bases unmatched to any gene: 5. This CDR3 is built from 14 residues. In germline, CDR1 is SGHVS, CDR2 FQNEAQ. DNA of the CDR3: TGTGCCAGCAGCTCCCCGGGACAGGGATATGGCTACACCTTC. Translated: CASSSPGQGYGYTF.

This chain connects TRBV5-4 to TRBJ2-5; weak D call: TRBD1 (5 bases). Trimming removed 1 base from V and 5 bases from J, with 9 bases in between. The CDR3 contains 13 residues. CDR1 SGHNT and CDR2 YYREEE come from the germline V gene (reference sequence). As DNA, the CDR3 is TGTGCCAGCAGCTTGCAGGGTTGGGAGACCCAGTACTTC. Protein sequence: CASSLQGWETQYF.

The J gene is TRBJ2-7, the V gene TRBV4-3, with 11 bases fitting TRBD2. In germline, CDR1 is LGHNA, CDR2 YSLEER. This CDR3 has 16 residues. The junction had 5 bases not matched to a gene; V was cut back by 4 bases and J by 0 bases. CDR3 nucleotide sequence: TGCGCCAGCAGCCGTGGGACTAGCGGTAGCTCCTACGAGCAGTACTTC. Protein sequence: CASSRGTSGSSYEQYF.

The chain uses TRBV19 and TRBJ2-1; 10 bases fit TRBD2. This CDR3 region has 15 residues. V was clipped by 1 base and J by 8 bases; unmatched bases: 5. Germline V CDR1 and CDR2: LNHDA, SQIVND (reference sequence). CDR3 in DNA: TGTGCCAGTAGTATAGTCCCTAGCGGGAGCTATGAGCAGTTCTTC. Its translation is CASSIVPSGSYEQFF.

This chain connects TRBV27 to TRBJ2-5, with D hard to call. The germline CDR1 and CDR2 sequences are MNHEY and SMNVEV (reference sequence). V shed 0 bases and J shed 7 bases, with 12 bases lying between them. This CDR3 region has 14 residues. CDR3 region: CASSLSTVPGTQYF. Here the CDR3 DNA reads TGTGCCAGCAGTTTATCGACGGTACCGGGGACCCAGTACTTC.

The genes are TRBV19 and TRBJ2-7; D might be TRBD1 (5 bases). The CDR3 runs 13 residues. The V end lost 8 bases, the J end lost 2 bases, and 13 bases lay between the germline ends. Germline CDR1 LNHDA, CDR2 SQIVND (reference sequence). CDR3 sequence: CASARQGPYEQYF. CDR3 in DNA: TGTGCCAGTGCTCGGCAGGGCCCCTACGAGCAGTACTTC.

The rearrangement links TRBV12-3 or TRBV12-4 to TRBJ1-2; unclear D gene. Trimming took off 4 bases at V and 12 bases at J, with 12 bases between the two ends. The CDR3 runs 11 residues. The CDR3 nucleotides are TGTGCCAGCAGTTCGGGCCTTAGGAACACCTTC. Residues: CASSSGLRNTF.

The chain carries TRBV6-6 and TRBJ2-3; D might be TRBD1 (6 bases). Germline V gene lookup returns CDR1 MNHNY and CDR2 SVGAGI (reference sequence). CDR3 length: 15 amino acids. Trimming removed 6 bases at V and 4 bases at J, with 17 bases between. The CDR3 here is CASSPGQGNADTQYF. The CDR3 DNA follows: TGTGCCAGCAGCCCCGGGCAGGGGAACGCAGATACGCAGTATTTT.

V and J are TRBV6-5 and TRBJ2-6, with a possible D match to TRBD2 (6 bases). The length of the CDR3 is 13 residues. Trimming stripped 8 bases from V and 5 bases from J, with 10 bases between. Germline V gives CDR1 MNHEY, CDR2 SVGAGI. The CDR3 nucleotides are TGTGCCAGCGAGGGACTTCGGGCCAACGTCCTGACTTTC. Its translation is CASEGLRANVLTF.

In this sample, this clone turned up a few times. The chain carries TRBV5-1 and TRBJ2-2; D not certain. The germline V gene has CDR1 SGHRS and CDR2 YFSETQ. The CDR3 is 15 amino acids. Trimming stripped 2 bases from V and 0 bases from J, with 8 bases between. The CDR3 reads CASSFNAANTGELFF. CDR3 nucleotide sequence: TGCGCCAGCAGCTTTAACGCGGCGAACACCGGGGAGCTGTTTTTT.

The V and J genes are TRBV10-3 and TRBJ2-5, with TRBD1 as a possible D gene (6 bases). Deletions cut 10 bases from V and 3 bases from J, with 18 bases between. Germline V lookup: CDR1 ENHRY, CDR2 SYGVKD. CDR3 length equals 14 residues. CDR3 sequence reads: CATEGGWDKETQYF. DNA for the CDR3: TGTGCCACCGAGGGCGGTTGGGACAAAGAGACCCAGTACTTC.

The chain links TRBV13 to TRBJ2-3; 13 bases agree with TRBD2. The ends lost 2 bases at V and 4 bases at J; junction bases unmatched: 3. Germline V gives CDR1 PRHDT, CDR2 FYEKMQ (reference sequence). The CDR3 sequence is 16 residues long. The CDR3 region has the DNA TGTGCCAGCAGCTTAAGGACTAGCGGGAGAGCAGATACGCAGTATTTT. This codes for CASSLRTSGRADTQYF.

The rearrangement links TRBV14 to TRBJ2-6, with 8 nucleotides matching TRBD1. V shed 5 bases and J 4 bases; nucleotides not matched to a gene: 4. In germline, CDR1 is SGHDN, CDR2 FVKESK. The CDR3 length is 15 residues. The CDR3 coding sequence is TGTGCCAGCAGCTTGACAGGGGCCGGGGCCAACGTCCTGACTTTC. It specifies CASSLTGAGANVLTF.

The chain uses TRBV24-1 and TRBJ2-7; 11 bases line up with TRBD2. This CDR3 contains 16 residues. Per the germline V gene, CDR1 is KGHDR and CDR2 is SFDVKD. V was clipped by 3 bases and J by 0 bases; unmatched bases: 3. The CDR3 DNA sequence: TGTGCCACCAGTGATGGCGGACTAGCGGGCTCCTACGAGCAGTACTTC. Protein sequence: CATSDGGLAGSYEQYF.

The rearrangement uses TRBV28 and TRBJ2-7; D not certain. Trimming stripped 6 bases from V and 3 bases from J, with 21 bases between. The CDR3 spans 16 residues. Germline CDR1 is MDHEN and CDR2 is SYDVKM. The CDR3 region is CASSFALPRGIYEQYF. The CDR3 nucleotides are TGTGCCAGCAGCTTTGCCCTGCCACGCGGCATCTACGAGCAGTACTTC. The whole variable domain, filled in from reference TRBV28 and TRBJ2-7, reads DVKVTQSSRYLVKRTGEKVFLECVQDMDHENMFWYRQDPGLGLRLIYFSYDVKMKEKGDIPEGYSVSREKKERFSLILESASTNQTSMYLCASSFALPRGIYEQYFGPGTRLTVT.

The chain has TRBV19 and TRBJ2-2; 11 bases match TRBD2. V lost 4 bases to trimming and J lost 1 base; unmatched junction nucleotides: 2. This CDR3 is built from 16 residues. Per the germline V gene, CDR1 is LNHDA and CDR2 is SQIVND (reference sequence). CDR3 in amino acids: CASSTGTSGNTGELFF. The CDR3 DNA reads as TGTGCCAGTAGTACCGGGACTAGCGGGAACACCGGGGAGCTGTTTTTT.

The CDR3: CASSKSGSSYNEQFF. The CDR3 DNA follows: TGTGCCAGTAGTAAAAGCGGGAGCTCCTACAATGAGCAGTTCTTC. The chain carries TRBV19 and TRBJ2-1; TRBD2 matches 8 bases. Germline loops: CDR1 LNHDA, CDR2 SQIVND (reference sequence). The CDR3 runs 15 residues. J was trimmed by 0 bases and V by 4 bases; bases with no gene match: 2.

The chain joins TRBV7-9 to TRBJ1-5; 8 bases match TRBD1. Trimming cost V 5 bases and J 15 bases; bases outside gene matches: 12. CDR1 and CDR2 (germline): SEHNR, FQNEAQ (reference sequence). CDR3 length: 13 amino acids. The CDR3 protein is CASSARQGRDLHF. The CDR3 DNA sequence: TGTGCCAGCAGCGCCCGACAGGGGAGGGACCTGCATTTT.

This sequence joins TRBV4-1 and TRBJ2-3; D might be TRBD2 (8 bases). Per the germline V gene, CDR1 is MGHRA and CDR2 is YSYEKL. Between the trimmed V and J ends, which lost 4 bases and 4 bases, there was a span of 18 bases. The length of the CDR3 is 16 residues. This CDR3 reads CASSLEGAGGADTQYF. The DNA of the CDR3 is TGCGCCAGCAGCCTAGAGGGGGCGGGAGGCGCAGATACGCAGTATTTT.

V gene TRBV6-5 combines with J gene TRBJ2-7, with D unclear. The CDR3 runs to 14 residues. The V end lost 3 bases, the J end lost 1 base, and 10 bases lay between the germline ends. Germline CDR1 is MNHEY and CDR2 is SVGAGI. CDR3 in amino acids: CASSYTFSSYEQYF. CDR3 DNA: TGTGCCAGCAGTTATACTTTCTCTTCCTACGAGCAGTACTTC.